This T cell receptor (beta chain) was recorded in a study of cytomegalovirus exposure and HLA in healthy donors. General study results and limits: According to a later analysis, TCR clusters from the first cohort tended to co-occur in the 120 or so validation repertoires. Cytomegalovirus status, reportedly, was diagnosed with high specificity and sensitivity by the classifier.

Produced via immunoSEQ multiplex PCR; TCRdb's table is partial and in-frame only. The sample has about 60,000 clones, 95% to 96% seen once. A note on this clone: Antigen unknown.

The CDR3 has 15 residues. Germline CDR1 and CDR2: MNHEY and SMNVEV (reference sequence). Trimming removed 3 bases at V and 0 bases at J, with 11 bases between. The sequence was obtained from a man aged 18 to 30 in good health and CMV-seronegative. The chain uses TRBV27 and TRBJ1-2, with D unclear. Sequencing used PBMCs. The CDR3 loop reads CASSFSPLTNYGYTF. CDR3 nucleotide sequence: TGTGCCAGCAGTTTCTCCCCACTAACTAACTATGGCTACACCTTC.